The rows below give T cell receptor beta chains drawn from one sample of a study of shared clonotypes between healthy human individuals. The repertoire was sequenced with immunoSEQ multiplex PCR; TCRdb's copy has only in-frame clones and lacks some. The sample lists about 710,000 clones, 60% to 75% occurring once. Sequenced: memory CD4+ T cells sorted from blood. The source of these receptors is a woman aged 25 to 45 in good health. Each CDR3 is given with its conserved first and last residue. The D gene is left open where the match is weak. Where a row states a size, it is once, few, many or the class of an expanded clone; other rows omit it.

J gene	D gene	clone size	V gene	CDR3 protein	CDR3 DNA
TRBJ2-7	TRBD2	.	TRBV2	CASSGLAGVDEQYF	TGTGCCAGCAGTGGACTAGCGGGAGTGGATGAGCAGTACTTC
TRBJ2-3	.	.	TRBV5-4	CASSLGDLISTDTQYF	TGTGCCAGCAGCTTGGGAGACCTCATTAGCACAGATACGCAGTATTTT
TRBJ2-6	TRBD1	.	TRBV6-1	CASSGNPGQGVSGANVLTF	TGTGCCAGCAGTGGGAACCCGGGACAGGGGGTCTCTGGGGCCAACGTCCTGACTTTC
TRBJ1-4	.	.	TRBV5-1	CASSPGPSDATNEKLFF	TGCGCCAGCAGCCCGGGCCCGTCTGATGCAACTAATGAAAAACTGTTTTTT
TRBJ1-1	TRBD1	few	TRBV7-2	CASTFRPGQLTEAFF	TGTGCCAGCACCTTTCGTCCGGGACAGCTCACTGAAGCTTTCTTT
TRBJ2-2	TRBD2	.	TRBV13	CASSLTGYRISGKAGGELFF	TGTGCCAGCAGCCTAACAGGGTACAGGATTAGCGGGAAGGCTGGCGGGGAGCTGTTTTTT
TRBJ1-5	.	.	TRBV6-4	CASEVGKPQHF	TGTGCCAGCGAGGTTGGAAAGCCCCAGCATTTT
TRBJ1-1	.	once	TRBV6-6	CASTNQGMNTEAFF	TGTGCCAGCACCAACCAGGGTATGAACACTGAAGCTTTCTTT
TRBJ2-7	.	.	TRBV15	CATSRDGASYEQYF	TGTGCCACCAGCAGAGATGGAGCCAGCTACGAGCAGTACTTC
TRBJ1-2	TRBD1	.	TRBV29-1	CSVGGQGAAGYTF	TGCAGCGTTGGTGGGCAGGGGGCCGCGGGCTACACCTTC
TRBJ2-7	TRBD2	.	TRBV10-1	CASSDALAGGREQYF	TGCGCCAGCAGTGATGCACTAGCGGGAGGAAGGGAGCAGTACTTC
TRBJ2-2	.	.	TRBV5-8	CASSYRTDPNTGELFF	TGTGCCAGCAGCTACAGGACGGACCCGAACACCGGGGAGCTGTTTTTT
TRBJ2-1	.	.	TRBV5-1	CASSVGVGTSYNEQFF	TGCGCCAGCAGCGTCGGTGTCGGGACCTCCTACAATGAGCAGTTCTTC
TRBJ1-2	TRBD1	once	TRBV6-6	CASSSSGTGTNYGYTF	TGTGCCAGCAGTTCCTCCGGGACAGGGACTAACTATGGCTACACCTTC
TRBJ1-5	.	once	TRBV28	CASSFQGNQPQHF	TGTGCCAGCAGTTTTCAGGGAAATCAGCCCCAGCATTTT
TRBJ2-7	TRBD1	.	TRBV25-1	CASIPQGLTPEQYF	TGTGCCAGCATACCACAGGGGCTAACGCCCGAGCAGTACTTC
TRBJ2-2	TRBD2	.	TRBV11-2	CASSRFYREEGGELFF	TGTGCCAGCTCCCGGTTTTATCGGGAGGAGGGCGGGGAGCTGTTTTTT
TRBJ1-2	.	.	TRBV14	CASSQVYSYGYTF	TGTGCCAGCAGCCAAGTTTATTCCTATGGCTACACCTTC
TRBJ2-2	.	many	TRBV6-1	CASSETEIGELFF	TGTGCCAGCAGTGAGACGGAAATCGGGGAGCTGTTTTTT
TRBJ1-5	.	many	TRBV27	CASSLGRGNQPQHF	TGTGCCAGCAGTTTAGGTAGGGGCAATCAGCCCCAGCATTTT
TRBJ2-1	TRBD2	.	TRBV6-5	CAIPGLLYNEQFF	TGTGCCATTCCGGGACTACTCTACAATGAGCAGTTCTTC
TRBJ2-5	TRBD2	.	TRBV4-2	CASSQEESGRKTQYF	TGTGCCAGCAGCCAAGAGGAGTCCGGGAGGAAGACCCAGTACTTC
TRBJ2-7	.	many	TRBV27	CASSLAGLSYEQYF	TGTGCCAGCAGTTTAGCGGGCCTCTCCTACGAGCAGTACTTC
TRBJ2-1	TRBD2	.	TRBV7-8	CASSAGTSGFGEQFF	TGTGCCAGCAGCGCAGGGACTAGCGGATTCGGTGAGCAGTTCTTC
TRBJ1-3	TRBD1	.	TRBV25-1	CASSQTGLGNTIYF	TGTGCCAGCAGTCAGACAGGGCTAGGAAACACCATATATTTT
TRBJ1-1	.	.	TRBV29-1	CSVSGPKEPAAFF	TGCAGCGTTTCGGGACCAAAGGAGCCTGCAGCTTTCTTT
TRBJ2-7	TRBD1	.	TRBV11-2	CASSLMDRAYEQYF	TGTGCCAGCAGCCTCATGGACAGGGCCTACGAGCAGTACTTC
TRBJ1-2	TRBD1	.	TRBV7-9	CASSSPTGNYGYTF	TGTGCCAGCAGCTCCCCGACAGGGAACTATGGCTACACCTTC
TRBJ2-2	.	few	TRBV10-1	CASSHNRIGGELFF	TGCGCCAGCAGTCATAACAGGATCGGAGGGGAGCTGTTTTTT
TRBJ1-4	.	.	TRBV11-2	CASSLLRGQTEKLFF	TGTGCCAGCAGCTTATTAAGGGGCCAGACGGAAAAACTGTTTTTT
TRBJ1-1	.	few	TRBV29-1	CSVIRIGTEAFF	TGCAGCGTTATTAGGATCGGCACTGAAGCTTTCTTT
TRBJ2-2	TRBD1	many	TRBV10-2	CASSGQGGTGELFF	TGCGCCAGCAGCGGACAGGGCGGTACCGGGGAGCTGTTTTTT
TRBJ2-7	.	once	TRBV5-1	CASSFSGYSYEQYF	TGCGCCAGCAGCTTTTCTGGGTATTCCTACGAGCAGTACTTC
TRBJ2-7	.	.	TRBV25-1	CASSEFARGGNEQYF	TGTGCCAGCAGTGAATTTGCCAGGGGGGGCAACGAGCAGTACTTC
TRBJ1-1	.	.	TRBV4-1	CASSQEAGIPEAFF	TGCGCCAGCAGCCAAGAGGCGGGGATTCCTGAAGCTTTCTTT
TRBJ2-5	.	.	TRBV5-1	CASSLGSGGTQYF	TGCGCCAGCAGCCTCGGTTCAGGTGGGACCCAGTACTTC
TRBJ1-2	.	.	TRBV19	CASSKDRDYGYTF	TGTGCCAGTAGTAAGGACAGAGACTATGGCTACACCTTC
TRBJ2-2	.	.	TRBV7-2	CASSFTGENTGELFF	TGTGCCAGCAGCTTCACCGGGGAAAACACCGGGGAGCTGTTTTTT
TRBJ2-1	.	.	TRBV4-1	CASSQEEDREGIF	TGCGCCAGCAGCCAAGAAGAGGACAGGGAGGGGATCTTC
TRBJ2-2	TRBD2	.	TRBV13	CASSLSGTRIVGELFF	TGTGCCAGCAGCCTATCCGGGACTAGAATCGTCGGGGAGCTGTTTTTT
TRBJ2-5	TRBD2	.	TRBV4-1	CASSQGTSGRWETQYF	TGCGCCAGCAGCCAAGGGACTAGCGGGAGATGGGAGACCCAGTACTTC
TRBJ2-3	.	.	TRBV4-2	CASSQDDSYTQYF	TGTGCCAGCAGCCAAGACGACTCCTATACGCAGTATTTT
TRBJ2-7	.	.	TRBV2	CASGKDDISYEQYF	TGTGCCAGCGGGAAGGACGATATCTCCTACGAGCAGTACTTC
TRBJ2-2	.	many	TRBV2	CASSLQETGELFF	TGTGCCAGCAGTCTACAGGAGACCGGGGAGCTGTTTTTT
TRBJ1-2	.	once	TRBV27	CASSLSRGGSYGYTF	TGTGCCAGCAGTTTATCGCGGGGAGGTAGCTATGGCTACACCTTC
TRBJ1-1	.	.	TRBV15	CATSRRTQTEAFF	TGTGCCACCAGCAGGAGGACCCAGACTGAAGCTTTCTTT
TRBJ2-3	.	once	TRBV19	CASSVANDHTDTQYF	TGTGCCAGTAGTGTCGCCAACGACCACACAGATACGCAGTATTTT
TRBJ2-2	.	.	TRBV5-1	CASRSGGLTGELFF	TGCGCCAGCAGAAGCGGAGGGTTGACCGGGGAGCTGTTTTTT
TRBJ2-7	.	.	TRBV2	CASMAGHSAGYEQYF	TGTGCCAGCATGGCGGGGCACAGCGCTGGGTACGAGCAGTACTTC
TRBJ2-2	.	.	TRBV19	CASSVSGPNTGELFF	TGTGCCAGTAGTGTTAGCGGCCCGAACACCGGGGAGCTGTTTTTT